This T cell receptor beta chain was sequenced in a study of blood T cells in healthy people across ages. Study in general: For every two T cells, template switching captured about one barcoded beta molecule. Findings and caveats of the study: Unsorted PBMC material precluded a definitive naive versus antigen-experienced comparison.

The germline gives CDR1 MGHRA, CDR2 YSYEKL. V shed 0 bases and J shed 3 bases, with 15 bases lying between them. The CDR3 is made up of 16 amino acids. A second roughly 7 to 12 cycle PCR used barcoded and J-beta primers. TCRdb recomputed calls from the 5' RACE reads with MiXCR, one row per CDR3 protein. There are 2 million or so distinct CDR3 sequences in the sample; around 50% occur only once, and 2.1% lies in the top ten. This clonotype has just a few counts. As yet, its antigen is unknown. This sequence joins TRBV4-1 and TRBJ2-7, with a weak D call TRBD1 (6 bases). The sequenced sample consisted of blood. This receptor was taken from a woman aged 40 to 50 in good health. The DNA for the CDR3 is TGCGCCAGCAGCCAAGAACCCCTATACAGGGACTACGAGCAGTACTTC. This codes for CASSQEPLYRDYEQYF.